Listed here are 4 T cell receptor beta chains from one sample, sequenced in a study of Ad26.COV2.S vaccination and SARS-CoV-2 variants. Noted treatment: roughly 19 received Ad26.COV2.S at low or high dose, single or two shots; 5 received placebo; per-sample allocation not given. The investigators took samples on day 63 after the first vaccine or placebo injection. Here immunoSEQ multiplex PCR was the method, and the copy in TCRdb shows in-frame clones only, minus some. The sample has about 350,000 clones; around 84% are singletons. Sequences were derived from peripheral blood, sampled in a trial of Ad26.COV2.S vaccine versus placebo. The source is a person between 18 and 65 years old who received the Ad26.COV2.S COVID-19 vaccine or a placebo.

The rearrangement joins TRBV19 to TRBJ1-1; 7 bases match TRBD1. The CDR3 has 13 residues. Losses at the gene ends were 0 bases for V and 6 bases for J; bases not matched to a gene: 1. The germline V gene encodes CDR1 LNHDA and CDR2 SQIVND (reference sequence). CDR3 DNA sequence: TGTGCCAGTAGTATAGACGGGACAGCTGAAGCTTTCTTT. Translated, it gives CASSIDGTAEAFF. The full variable domain, rest sourced from reference TRBV19 and TRBJ1-1, is DGGITQSPKYLFRKEGQNVTLSCEQNLNHDAMYWYRQDPGQGLRLIYYSQIVNDFQKGDIAEGYSVSREKKESFPLTVTSAQKNPTAFYLCASSIDGTAEAFFGQGTRLTVV.

The chain couples TRBV2 to TRBJ2-5, with a possible D match to TRBD2 (5 bases). CDR1 and CDR2 (germline): SNHLY, FYNNEI. The V and J ends lost 3 bases and 2 bases respectively, with 16 bases between them. The CDR3 runs 16 residues. CDR3 bases: TGTGCCAGCAGTGACTCTCTAGGACTGAGTCAAGAGACCCAGTACTTC. Amino acids: CASSDSLGLSQETQYF.

V and J are TRBV5-1 and TRBJ2-7; the D gene is possibly TRBD2 (6 bases). CDR1 and CDR2 from the germline V gene are SGHRS and YFSETQ. The CDR3 has 14 residues. Trimming took 4 bases from V and 6 from J, leaving 17 bases between them. The CDR3 reads CASSGGTGPGEQYF. In nucleotides, the CDR3 is TGCGCCAGCAGCGGGGGGACGGGCCCAGGCGAGCAGTACTTC.

The rearrangement links TRBV7-2 to TRBJ1-3; no reliable D call. V lost 2 bases, J lost 4 bases, and 15 bases lay in between. CDR3 size: 16 residues. CDR1 and CDR2 (germline): SGHTA, FQGNSA. CDR3 DNA: TGTGCCAGCAGCTTACAACCCGCCCAGTCCGGAAACACCATATATTTT. As protein: CASSLQPAQSGNTIYF.